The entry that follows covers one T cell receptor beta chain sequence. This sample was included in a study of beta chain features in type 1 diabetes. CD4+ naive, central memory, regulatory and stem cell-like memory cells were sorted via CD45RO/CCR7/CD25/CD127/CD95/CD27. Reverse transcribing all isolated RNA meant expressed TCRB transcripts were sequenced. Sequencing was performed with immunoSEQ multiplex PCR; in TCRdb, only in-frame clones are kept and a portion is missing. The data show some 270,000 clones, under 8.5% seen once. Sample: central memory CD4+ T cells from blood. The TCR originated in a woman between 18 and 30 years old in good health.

CDR3 DNA sequence: TGTGCCAGCAGCTCATCAGGGAGTGAATCACCCCTCCACTTT. Amino acids: CASSSSGSESPLHF. This sequence joins TRBV7-9 and TRBJ1-6; D perhaps matches TRBD1 (5 bases). Germline CDR1 is SEHNR and CDR2 is FQNEAQ (reference sequence). The CDR3 totals 14 residues. Deletions cut 4 bases from V and 10 bases from J, with 14 bases between.